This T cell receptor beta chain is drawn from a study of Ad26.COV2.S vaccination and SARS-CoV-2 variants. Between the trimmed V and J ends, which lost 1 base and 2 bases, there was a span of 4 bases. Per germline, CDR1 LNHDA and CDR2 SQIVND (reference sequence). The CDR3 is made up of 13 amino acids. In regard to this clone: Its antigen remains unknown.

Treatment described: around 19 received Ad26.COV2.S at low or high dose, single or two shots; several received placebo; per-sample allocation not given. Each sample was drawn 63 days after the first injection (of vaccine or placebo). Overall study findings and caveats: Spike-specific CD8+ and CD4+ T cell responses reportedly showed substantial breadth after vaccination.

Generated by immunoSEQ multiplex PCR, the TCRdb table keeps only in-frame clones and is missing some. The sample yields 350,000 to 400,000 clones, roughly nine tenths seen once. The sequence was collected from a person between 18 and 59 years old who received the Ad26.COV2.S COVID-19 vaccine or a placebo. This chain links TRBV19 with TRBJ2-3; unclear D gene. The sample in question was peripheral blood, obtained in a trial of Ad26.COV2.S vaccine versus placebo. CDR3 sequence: CASSIGATDTQYF. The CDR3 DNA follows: TGTGCCAGTAGTATAGGGGCCACAGATACGCAGTATTTT.